Each of the 21 T cell receptor beta chains below was sequenced from the same sample in a study of OX40 agonist ivuxolimab in advanced cancers. The repertoire was sequenced with immunoSEQ multiplex PCR; TCRdb's copy has only in-frame clones and lacks some. The sample consists of approximately 25,000 clones, 60% to 85% of them appearing once. Sequences were derived from CD4+ or CD8+ T cells sorted from blood, sampled in a trial of the OX40 agonist ivuxolimab. Receptors originate from an adult with an advanced solid tumor such as melanoma, head and neck, liver or kidney cancer.

The chain joins TRBV10-3 to TRBJ1-1; 8 nucleotides line up with TRBD1. The germline gives CDR1 ENHRY, CDR2 SYGVKD. This CDR3 spans 13 amino acids. The V gene end was trimmed by 6 bases and the J gene end by 0 bases; junction bases not matched to a gene: 0. CDR3 DNA: TGTGCCATCAGGGGACAGGTGAACACTGAAGCTTTCTTT. Amino acid sequence: CAIRGQVNTEAFF.

This clone was observed a few times. The J gene is TRBJ2-1, the V gene TRBV27; TRBD2 matches at 8 bases. In germline, CDR1 is MNHEY, CDR2 SMNVEV (reference sequence). V shed 8 bases, J shed 4 bases, and the junction held 7 bases outside the gene matches. The CDR3 length is 14 residues. The CDR3 sequence is CASWVAGSYNEQFF. The CDR3 region has the DNA TGTGCCAGCTGGGTAGCGGGGAGTTACAATGAGCAGTTCTTC.

This sequence joins TRBV7-7 and TRBJ2-5; no reliable D call. This CDR3 spans 14 amino acids. The germline CDR1 and CDR2 sequences are SSHAT and FNYEAQ (reference sequence). Trimming took off 3 bases at V and 1 base at J, with 9 bases between the two ends. The CDR3 loop reads CASSFDGFQETQYF. The CDR3 nucleotides read TGTGCCAGCAGCTTTGACGGGTTCCAAGAGACCCAGTACTTC.

The rearrangement links TRBV7-9 to TRBJ2-5, with D possibly being TRBD2 (6 bases). The CDR3 runs to 14 residues. V lost 0 bases, J lost 2 bases, and 7 bases lay in between. Germline lookup yields CDR1 SEHNR and CDR2 FQNEAQ (reference sequence). Here the CDR3 DNA reads TGTGCCAGCAGCTTAGCTAGCGGACAAGAGACCCAGTACTTC. Translation gives CASSLASGQETQYF. The variable domain in full, with the rest retrieved from reference TRBV7-9 and TRBJ2-5, is DTGVSQNPRHKITKRGQNVTFRCDPISEHNRLYWYRQTLGQGPEFLTYFQNEAQLEKSRLLSDRFSAERPKGSFSTLEIQRTEQGDSAMYLCASSLASGQETQYFGPGTRLLVL.

This rearrangement joins TRBV14 to TRBJ2-5; 10 nucleotides align to TRBD2. After removal of 0 bases from V and 5 bases from J, the junction contained 12 bases not matched to a gene. Germline V gene data show CDR1 as SGHDN and CDR2 as FVKESK. The CDR3 spans 18 residues. CDR3 sequence (DNA): TGTGCCAGCAGCCAAGAGCCCCCAGCGGGGGGGCCTTGGGAGACCCAGTACTTC. Its protein is CASSQEPPAGGPWETQYF.

The V call is TRBV30, the J call TRBJ2-7; TRBD1 matches at 9 bases. The CDR3 length is 16 residues. Germline values: CDR1 GTSNPN, CDR2 SVGIG (reference sequence). With 0 bases clipped from V and 3 bases from J, the junction kept 9 bases outside the gene matches. CDR3 sequence: CAWSVRTGQGYYEQYF. DNA of the CDR3: TGTGCCTGGAGTGTACGAACGGGACAGGGTTACTACGAGCAGTACTTC.

V is TRBV2 and J is TRBJ2-3; no definite D call. Germline-derived CDR1 and CDR2 are SNHLY and FYNNEI. The CDR3 is 14 amino acids. The V gene lost 4 bases and the J gene lost 1 base, with 9 bases spanning the gap. In nucleotides, the CDR3 is TGTGCCAGCAGTGTAGGTCAGCGCACAGATACGCAGTATTTT. Residues: CASSVGQRTDTQYF.

The chain couples TRBV2 to TRBJ2-7; D may be TRBD1 (6 bases). Deletions cut 7 bases from V and 3 bases from J, with 13 bases between. This CDR3 is built from 13 residues. Looked up from germline, CDR1 is SNHLY and CDR2 is FYNNEI. CDR3 DNA: TGTGCCAGCATTCGGGAACAGGGCTACGAGCAGTACTTC. It specifies CASIREQGYEQYF. The full variable domain, completed using reference TRBV2 and TRBJ2-7, is EPEVTQTPSHQVTQMGQEVILRCVPISNHLYFYWYRQILGQKVEFLVSFYNNEISEKSEIFDDQFSVERPDGSNFTLKIRSTKLEDSAMYFCASIREQGYEQYFGPGTRLTVT.

Concerning this clone itself: Other DNA sequences in the same sample also yield this CDR3. V usage is TRBV29-1 and J usage is TRBJ2-7, with TRBD1 matching 8 bases. After removal of 4 bases from V and 4 bases from J, the junction contained 0 bases not matched to a gene. This CDR3 is built from 11 residues. In germline, CDR1 is SQVTM, CDR2 ANQGSEA. The CDR3 reads CSVGTGYEQYF. The CDR3 coding sequence is TGCAGCGTTGGGACAGGGTACGAGCAGTACTTC.

The V gene is TRBV5-5, the J gene TRBJ1-5; D is unclear. This CDR3 region has 15 residues. Germline values: CDR1 SGHKS, CDR2 YYEKEE (reference sequence). Trimming removed 0 bases at V and 1 base at J, with 8 bases between. As DNA, the CDR3 is TGTGCCAGCAGCTTGGATCCCAGCAGCAATCAGCCCCAGCATTTT. Translated: CASSLDPSSNQPQHF. The complete variable domain, with remaining parts taken from reference TRBV5-5 and TRBJ1-5, reads DAGVTQSPTHLIKTRGQQVTLRCSPISGHKSVSWYQQVLGQGPQFIFQYYEKEERGRGNFPDRFSARQFPNYSSELNVNALLLGDSALYLCASSLDPSSNQPQHFGDGTRLSIL.

This chain connects TRBV30 to TRBJ2-7; tentatively, D is TRBD1 (6 bases). Trimming shortened V by 0 bases and J by 4 bases, and 7 bases separated the two germline ends. The CDR3 sequence is 12 residues long. CDR1 is GTSNPN and CDR2 is SVGIG in the germline V gene (reference sequence). The CDR3 DNA sequence: TGTGCCTGGAGTGTACAGGGTTACGAGCAGTACTTC. Residues: CAWSVQGYEQYF.

The chain has TRBV12-5 and TRBJ2-7; 8 bases align to TRBD2. This CDR3 has 16 amino acids. The germline CDR1 and CDR2 sequences are LGHNT and FRNRAP. V shed 0 bases and J 2 bases; nucleotides not matched to a gene: 6. The CDR3 DNA follows: TGTGCTAGTGGTTTGGTAGCGGGGGCTCGACCCTACGAGCAGTACTTC. Translated: CASGLVAGARPYEQYF. The whole variable domain, remainder taken from reference TRBV12-5 and TRBJ2-7, is DARVTQTPRHKVTEMGQEVTMRCQPILGHNTVFWYRQTMMQGLELLAYFRNRAPLDDSGMPKDRFSAEMPDATLATLKIQPSEPRDSAVYFCASGLVAGARPYEQYFGPGTRLTVT.

The CDR3 nucleotides are TGTGCCAGCAGCCACGGGACAGTATTAAATGAAAAACTGTTTTTT. Protein product: CASSHGTVLNEKLFF. The V gene is TRBV11-2, the J gene TRBJ1-4; 7 nucleotides match TRBD1. Per the germline V gene, CDR1 is SGHAT and CDR2 is FQNNGV. J lost 5 bases, V lost 5 bases, and 8 bases had no gene match. This CDR3 spans 15 amino acids.

This sequence joins TRBV4-1 and TRBJ1-2; tentative D call: TRBD1 (6 bases). V was cut by 1 base and J by 4 bases, with 7 bases left in between. This CDR3 region has 13 residues. Germline-derived CDR1 and CDR2 are MGHRA and YSYEKL. CDR3 in amino acids: CASSQGTVYGYTF. The CDR3 DNA reads as TGCGCCAGCAGCCAAGGGACAGTCTATGGCTACACCTTC.

V and J are TRBV6-1 and TRBJ1-3, with TRBD1 as a possible D gene (5 bases). Trimming cost V 1 base and J 0 bases, with 10 bases left between them. The CDR3 has 16 amino acids. Germline V gene data show CDR1 as MNHNS and CDR2 as SASEGT. The CDR3 region is CASSEEHRSSGNTIYF. The CDR3 DNA reads as TGTGCCAGCAGTGAAGAGCACAGGTCCTCTGGAAACACCATATATTTT.

This clone showed up just once. The genes are TRBV6-1 and TRBJ2-1; 9 bases are a match to TRBD2. The V gene's germline CDR1 is MNHNS and CDR2 SASEGT. Germline trimming cut 2 bases from V and 4 bases from J; bases unmatched to any gene: 3. The length of the CDR3 is 15 residues. The CDR3, as DNA: TGTGCCAGCAGTGAAAAGCGGGGGGAATACAATGAGCAGTTCTTC. This codes for CASSEKRGEYNEQFF.

The CDR3 loop reads CASTPSDSLAKNIQYF. The CDR3 nucleotides read TGTGCCAGCACCCCATCCGACAGCCTAGCCAAAAACATTCAGTACTTC. The chain joins TRBV28 to TRBJ2-4; maybe TRBD1 (5 bases). Trimming pared 7 bases from V and 0 bases from J, leaving 16 bases between. CDR1 is MDHEN and CDR2 is SYDVKM in the germline V gene. This CDR3 spans 16 amino acids.

The CDR3 nucleotides read TGTGCCAGCAGTGAATGGCAGGGGGGTTCGCGGGAGACCCAGTACTTC. This translates into CASSEWQGGSRETQYF. The chain employs TRBV2 and TRBJ2-5, with D perhaps matching TRBD1 (7 bases). Germline-derived CDR1 and CDR2 are SNHLY and FYNNEI. The CDR3 is made up of 16 amino acids. The V gene lost 2 bases and the J gene lost 5 bases, with 18 bases spanning the gap.

V is TRBV7-8 and J is TRBJ1-5; D gene uncertain. The CDR3 consists of 17 residues. The germline V gene encodes CDR1 SGHVS and CDR2 FQNEAQ. V lost 0 bases to trimming and J lost 0 bases, with 12 bases between them. CDR3 protein: CASSLAGSEGSNQPQHF. The CDR3 bases are TGTGCCAGCAGCTTAGCGGGTTCGGAGGGTAGCAATCAGCCCCAGCATTTT.

The chain links TRBV6-1 to TRBJ2-3; no clear D gene. V dropped 3 bases and J dropped 7 bases, with 14 bases sitting between them. CDR1 is MNHNS, CDR2 SASEGT, per germline. The CDR3 runs to 14 residues. CDR3 loop: CASSDVGRIHTQYF. CDR3 DNA: TGTGCCAGCAGTGACGTCGGTAGGATTCATACGCAGTATTTT.

V gene TRBV9 combines with J gene TRBJ2-3, with 10 bases lining up with TRBD1. V shed 3 bases and J 4 bases; nucleotides not matched to a gene: 5. The germline V gene has CDR1 SGDLS and CDR2 YYNGEE. This CDR3 has 15 residues. The CDR3 sequence is CASSAGTGVPDTQYF. In DNA, the CDR3 is TGTGCCAGCAGCGCCGGGACAGGGGTGCCAGATACGCAGTATTTT.